These T cell receptor beta chains were read from a single sample in a study of type 1 regulatory T cells. Using its own MiXCR run on the reads, TCRdb lists one record per CDR3 protein. Among about 24,000 distinct CDR3 sequences listed, roughly two thirds were seen once. No antigen has been assigned to these receptors. The sequenced sample consisted of cultured T cells, either the whole culture or a sorted T cell fraction (not recorded which). These receptors all come from a human donor in good health. The CDR3 runs from the conserved cysteine through the conserved F or W. Each record gives: D gene, J gene, V gene, clone size, CDR3 protein, CDR3 DNA. The D gene is left open where the match is weak. Some rows mark clone size as missing; the rest say once, few, many or name a class of expanded clone.

>TRBD2|TRBJ2-1|TRBV5-1|.
CASSLDSGGVVF
TGCGCCAGCAGCTTGGATAGCGGGGGGGTCGTCTTC
>.|TRBJ2-5|TRBV24-1|once
CATSGGGASFETQYF
TGTGCCACCAGTGGTGGGGGGGCCTCGTTTGAGACCCAGTACTTC
>TRBD1|TRBJ2-1|TRBV11-2|.
CASSGRTGAYNEQFF
TGTGCCAGCAGCGGAAGGACAGGGGCCTACAATGAGCAGTTCTTC
>.|TRBJ2-7|TRBV18|.
CASSPQSAASYEQYF
TGTGCCAGCTCACCACAGTCGGCAGCCTCCTACGAGCAGTACTTC
>.|TRBJ2-1|TRBV6-2/TRBV6-3|.
CASSYAGLHEQFF
TGTGCCAGCAGTTACGCAGGGCTCCATGAGCAGTTCTTC
>.|TRBJ1-1|TRBV30|.
CAWSEVPGTEAFF
TGTGCCTGGAGTGAAGTCCCGGGCACTGAAGCTTTCTTT
>TRBD2|TRBJ2-1|TRBV3-1|.
CASSQEYLAGGHNEQFF
TGTGCCAGCAGCCAGGAATATCTAGCGGGGGGTCACAATGAGCAGTTCTTC
>TRBD1|TRBJ1-1|TRBV7-2|.
CASSFFPGGLDTEAFF
TGTGCCAGCAGCTTCTTTCCAGGGGGGTTGGACACTGAAGCTTTCTTT
>TRBD1|TRBJ2-7|TRBV28|.
CASHGTGDHEQYF
TGTGCCAGCCACGGGACAGGGGACCACGAGCAGTACTTC
>TRBD2|TRBJ2-1|TRBV7-2|.
CASSLVPLRGGNNEQFF
TGTGCCAGCAGCTTAGTCCCATTGCGGGGGGGCAACAATGAGCAGTTCTTC
>TRBD1|TRBJ1-1|TRBV20-1|.
CRGDRGLTEAFF
TGCAGAGGGGACAGGGGCCTCACTGAAGCTTTCTTT